This T cell receptor (beta chain) derives from a study of Graves' ophthalmopathy and Graves' hyperthyroidism. Trimming cost V 2 bases and J 3 bases, with 7 bases left between them. This CDR3 is 12 amino acids long. CDR1 is SQVTM and CDR2 is ANQGSEA in the germline V gene. Amplified material comprised TCR beta CDR3 regions derived from RNA transcripts. HTBI-primed RT-PCR formed the first round, and a multiplex PCR formed the second. MiXCR, run by TCRdb on the multiplex PCR reads, gives a single entry per CDR3 protein. The sample yields roughly 600,000 distinct CDR3 sequences, approximately 37% seen once. Whole-study results and caveats: The model reached approximately 71% sensitivity and 72.22% specificity for predicting ophthalmopathy progression. Separation of ophthalmopathy from stable hyperthyroidism was achieved by a 13-signature model, at around 88% sensitivity and around 81% specificity.

This clonotype occurred many times. The antigen remains undetermined. New diagnoses, under 2 months' duration, and ages 18 to 65 characterized the hyperthyroidism patients. The diagnosis combined clinical symptoms, thyroxine, TRAb, thyroid ultrasound and orbital computed tomography scans. This clonotype originated in an adult man with Graves' hyperthyroidism. V gene TRBV29-1 combines with J gene TRBJ1-2, with D maybe TRBD1 (5 bases). The sequenced sample was peripheral blood or thyroid tissue (not recorded which). The CDR3 DNA sequence: TGCAGCGTTGAACAGGGCTACTATGGCTACACCTTC. Translated: CSVEQGYYGYTF.